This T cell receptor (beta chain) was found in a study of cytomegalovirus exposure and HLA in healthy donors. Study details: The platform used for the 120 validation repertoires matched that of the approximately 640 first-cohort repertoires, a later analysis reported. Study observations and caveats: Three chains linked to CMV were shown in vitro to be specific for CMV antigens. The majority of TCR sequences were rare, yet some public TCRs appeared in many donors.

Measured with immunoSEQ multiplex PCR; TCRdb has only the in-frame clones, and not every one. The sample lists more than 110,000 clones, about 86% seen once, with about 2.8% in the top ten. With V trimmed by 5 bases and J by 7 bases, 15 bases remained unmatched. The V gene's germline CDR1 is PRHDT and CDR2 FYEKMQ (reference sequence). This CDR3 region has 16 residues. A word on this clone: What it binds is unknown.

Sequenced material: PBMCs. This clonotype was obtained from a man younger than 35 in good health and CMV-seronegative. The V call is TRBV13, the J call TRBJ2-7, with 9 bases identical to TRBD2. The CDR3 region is CASSPHGKREVGEQYF. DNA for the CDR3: TGTGCCAGCAGCCCCCACGGGAAGCGGGAGGTGGGAGAGCAGTACTTC. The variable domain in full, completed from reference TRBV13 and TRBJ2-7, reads AAGVIQSPRHLIKEKRETATLKCYPIPRHDTVYWYQQGPGQDPQFLISFYEKMQSDKGSIPDRFSAQQFSDYHSELNMSSLELGDSALYFCASSPHGKREVGEQYFGPGTRLTVT.